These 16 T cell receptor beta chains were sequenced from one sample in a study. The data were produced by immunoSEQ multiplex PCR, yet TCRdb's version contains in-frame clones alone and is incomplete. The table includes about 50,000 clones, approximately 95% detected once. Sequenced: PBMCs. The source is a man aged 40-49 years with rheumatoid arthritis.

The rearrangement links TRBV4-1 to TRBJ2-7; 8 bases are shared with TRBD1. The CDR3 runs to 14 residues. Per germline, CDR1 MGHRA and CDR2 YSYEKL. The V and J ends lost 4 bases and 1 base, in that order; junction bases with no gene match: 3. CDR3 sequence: CASSPGQVSYEQYF. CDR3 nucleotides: TGCGCCAGCAGCCCGGGACAGGTGTCCTACGAGCAGTACTTC.

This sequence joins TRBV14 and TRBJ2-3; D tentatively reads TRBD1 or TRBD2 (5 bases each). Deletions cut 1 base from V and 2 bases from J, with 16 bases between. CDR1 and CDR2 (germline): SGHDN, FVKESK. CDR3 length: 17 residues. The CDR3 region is CASSQALGVPITDTQYF. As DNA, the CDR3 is TGTGCCAGCAGCCAAGCTCTGGGGGTCCCTATCACAGATACGCAGTATTTT.

CDR3: CASSVAGSGITSYNEQFF. The CDR3 DNA reads TGTGCCAGCAGCGTAGCGGGTAGCGGGATTACCTCCTACAATGAGCAGTTCTTC. The J gene is TRBJ2-1, the V gene TRBV9; 8 bases are shared with TRBD2. The CDR3 spans 18 residues. Trimming at V came to 0 bases and at J to 0 bases, leaving 8 bases not matched to a gene. CDR1 is SGDLS and CDR2 is YYNGEE in the germline V gene.

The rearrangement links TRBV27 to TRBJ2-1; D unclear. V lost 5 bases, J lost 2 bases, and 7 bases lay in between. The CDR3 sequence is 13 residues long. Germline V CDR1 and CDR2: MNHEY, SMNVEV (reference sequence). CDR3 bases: TGTGCCAGCAGTACGGGTACCTACAATGAGCAGTTCTTC. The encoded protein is CASSTGTYNEQFF.

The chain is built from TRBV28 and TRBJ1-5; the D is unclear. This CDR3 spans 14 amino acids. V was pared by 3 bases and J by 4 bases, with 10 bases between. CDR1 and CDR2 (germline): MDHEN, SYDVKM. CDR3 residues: CASSFEMRNQPQHF. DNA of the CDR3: TGTGCCAGCAGTTTTGAGATGAGGAATCAGCCCCAGCATTTT.

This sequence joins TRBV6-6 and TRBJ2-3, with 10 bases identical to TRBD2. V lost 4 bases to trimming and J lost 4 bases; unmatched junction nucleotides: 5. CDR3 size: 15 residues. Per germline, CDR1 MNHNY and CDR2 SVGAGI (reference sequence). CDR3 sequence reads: CASSLAGGGADTQYF. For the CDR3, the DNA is TGTGCCAGCAGTTTAGCGGGAGGTGGGGCAGATACGCAGTATTTT.

The DNA of the CDR3 is TGTGCCAGCAGCATGGACAGTTCTCTCCGTTCTGCGACTCAGCATTTT. Residues: CASSMDSSLRSATQHF. The V and J genes are TRBV7-2 and TRBJ1-5; TRBD1 is a possible D gene (6 bases). The CDR3 sequence is 16 residues long. CDR1 and CDR2 (germline): SGHTA, FQGNSA. Trimming removed 5 bases at V and 13 bases at J, with 27 bases between. Full variable domain (missing parts from reference TRBV7-2 and TRBJ1-5): GAGVSQSPSNKVTEKGKDVELRCDPISGHTALYWYRQSLGQGLEFLIYFQGNSAPDKSGLPSDRFSAERTGGSVSTLTIQRTQQEDSAVYLCASSMDSSLRSATQHFGDGTRLSIL.

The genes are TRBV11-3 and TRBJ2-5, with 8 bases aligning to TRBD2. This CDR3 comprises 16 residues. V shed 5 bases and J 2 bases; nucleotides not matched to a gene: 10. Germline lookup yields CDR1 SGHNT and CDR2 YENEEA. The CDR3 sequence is CASSRGGADFQETQYF. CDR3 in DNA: TGTGCCAGCAGCCGGGGGGGGGCCGACTTTCAAGAGACCCAGTACTTC.

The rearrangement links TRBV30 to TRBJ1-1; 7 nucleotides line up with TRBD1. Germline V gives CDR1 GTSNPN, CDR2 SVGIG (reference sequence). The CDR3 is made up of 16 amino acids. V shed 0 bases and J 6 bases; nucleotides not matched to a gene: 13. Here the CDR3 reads CAWSVQGTPGMSEAFF. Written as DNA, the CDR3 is TGTGCCTGGAGTGTACAGGGGACACCCGGGATGTCTGAAGCTTTCTTT.

CDR3: CASRRGQGAGQPQHF. The CDR3 coding sequence is TGTGCCAGCAGACGGGGACAGGGGGCAGGGCAGCCCCAGCATTTT. The chain links TRBV6-5 to TRBJ1-5; TRBD1 agrees at 12 bases. Looked up from germline, CDR1 is MNHEY and CDR2 is SVGAGI. J was trimmed by 7 bases and V by 6 bases; bases with no gene match: 7. This CDR3 has 15 amino acids.

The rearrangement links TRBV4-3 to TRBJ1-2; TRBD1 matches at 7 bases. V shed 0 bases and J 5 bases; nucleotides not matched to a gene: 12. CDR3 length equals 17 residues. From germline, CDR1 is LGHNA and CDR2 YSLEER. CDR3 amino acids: CASSQDNGQENLYGYTF. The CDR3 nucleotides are TGCGCCAGCAGCCAAGATAACGGACAGGAGAACTTGTATGGCTACACCTTC.

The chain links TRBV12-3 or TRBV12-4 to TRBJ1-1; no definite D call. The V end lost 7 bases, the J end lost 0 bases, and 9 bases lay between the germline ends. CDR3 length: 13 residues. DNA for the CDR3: TGTGCCAGCACCAGGACCGTGAACACTGAAGCTTTCTTT. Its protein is CASTRTVNTEAFF.

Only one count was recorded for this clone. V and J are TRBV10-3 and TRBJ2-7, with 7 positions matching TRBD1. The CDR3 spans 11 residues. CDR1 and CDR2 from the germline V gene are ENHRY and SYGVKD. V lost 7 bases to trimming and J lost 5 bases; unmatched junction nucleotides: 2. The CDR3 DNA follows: TGTGCCATCACCGACAGGGACGAGCAGTACTTC. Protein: CAITDRDEQYF.

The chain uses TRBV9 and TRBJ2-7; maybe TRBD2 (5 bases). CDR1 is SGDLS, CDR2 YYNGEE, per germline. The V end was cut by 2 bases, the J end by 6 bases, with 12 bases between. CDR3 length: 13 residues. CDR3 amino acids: CASSVSSGIEQYF. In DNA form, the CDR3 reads TGTGCCAGCAGCGTTTCATCGGGGATCGAGCAGTACTTC.

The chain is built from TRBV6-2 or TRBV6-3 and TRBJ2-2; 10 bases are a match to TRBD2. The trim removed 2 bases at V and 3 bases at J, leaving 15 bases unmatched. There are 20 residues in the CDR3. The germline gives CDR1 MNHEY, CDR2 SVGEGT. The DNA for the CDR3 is TGTGCCAGCAGTTACCATCTGGCTCTAGCGGGAGCGTCGTACACCGGGGAGCTGTTTTTT. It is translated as CASSYHLALAGASYTGELFF.

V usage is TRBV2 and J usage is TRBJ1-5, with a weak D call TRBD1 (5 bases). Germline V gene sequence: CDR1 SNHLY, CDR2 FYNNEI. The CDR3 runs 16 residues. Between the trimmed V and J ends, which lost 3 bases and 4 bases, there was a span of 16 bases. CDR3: CASSDVAGTLNQPQHF. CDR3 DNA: TGTGCCAGCAGTGATGTGGCGGGGACCTTAAATCAGCCCCAGCATTTT.